The clone carrying this T cell receptor beta chain occurred many times. Its cognate antigen is unknown. The data originate from a study of regulatory T cells in long-lasting Graves disease. Whole-study findings and limits: Favoring TRBV28, TRBJ1-2 and TRBJ2-5 was a feature seen in persistent disease. Persistent Graves' patients showed less TCR diversity than newly diagnosed patients showed.

The ends were cut back, 2 bases at V and 7 bases at J, with 11 bases in the middle. Germline loops: CDR1 MNHEY, CDR2 SVGAGI. The CDR3 has 14 amino acids. The sample's time point: persistent/refractory GD, antithyroid drugs over 5 years with positive TRAb. Extracted PBMC RNA gave rise to the TCR library. Through Arm-PCR of CDR3 regions and iRepertoire HTBI primers, TCR beta libraries were built. TCRdb recomputed calls from the multiplex PCR reads with MiXCR, one row per CDR3 protein. The sample shows around 340,000 distinct CDR3 sequences, around a fifth of them seen only once. The rearrangement joins TRBV6-5 to TRBJ1-4, with D perhaps matching TRBD1 (6 bases). The clonotype comes from a female donor with Graves disease. The source material was peripheral blood mononuclear cells (PBMCs), sampled when the disease was refractory, from a patient treated with antithyroid drugs. The CDR3 bases are TGTGCCAGCAGTTACGGGGGGGCGCTTGAAAAACTGTTTTTT. This codes for CASSYGGALEKLFF.